These 27 T cell receptor beta chains came from one sample sequenced in a study of blood T cell repertoires in COVID-19. Sequencing was performed with immunoSEQ multiplex PCR; in TCRdb, only in-frame clones are kept and a portion is missing. The table shows some 220,000 clones, with around 85% occurring only once. Sample: peripheral blood. The receptors were sampled from a woman aged 55-75 years with active or convalescent COVID-19.

V usage is TRBV19 and J usage is TRBJ2-6, with a tentative D call TRBD1 (5 bases). The V and J ends lost 5 bases and 1 base respectively, with 9 bases between them. The CDR3 sequence is 15 residues long. From germline, CDR1 is LNHDA and CDR2 SQIVND (reference sequence). CDR3 loop: CASSGDRSGANVLTF. CDR3 sequence (DNA): TGTGCCAGTAGTGGTGACAGATCTGGGGCCAACGTCCTGACTTTC.

J is TRBJ2-7 and V is TRBV2, with 8 bases fitting TRBD1. This CDR3 is built from 16 residues. Germline V gives CDR1 SNHLY, CDR2 FYNNEI. Trimming cost V 6 bases and J 0 bases; bases outside gene matches: 10. For the CDR3, the DNA is TGTGCCAGCAGACCCCGGGACAGGTTTAGCTCCTACGAGCAGTACTTC. As protein: CASRPRDRFSSYEQYF.

The chain uses TRBV7-2 and TRBJ2-3; tentative D call: TRBD2 (7 bases). The germline V and J ends were trimmed by 0 bases and 4 bases, with 11 bases remaining between them. CDR1 is SGHTA and CDR2 is FQGNSA in the germline V gene. The CDR3 is made up of 15 amino acids. This CDR3 reads CASSLAGGPADTQYF. DNA of the CDR3: TGTGCCAGCAGCTTAGCGGGGGGGCCTGCAGATACGCAGTATTTT.

The V gene is TRBV11-3, the J gene TRBJ2-5, with 10 bases identical to TRBD1. Germline CDR1 reads SGHNT; CDR2 reads YENEEA. This CDR3 contains 17 residues. The V segment lost 3 bases and the J segment 0 bases; nucleotides outside the gene matches: 7. The chain's CDR3 is CASSFRQGASYQETQYF. As DNA, the CDR3 is TGTGCCAGCAGCTTTCGACAGGGGGCGAGTTACCAAGAGACCCAGTACTTC.

This clone occurred a few times. The gene calls are TRBV2 and TRBJ2-2; TRBD2 matches 9 bases. The V gene end was trimmed by 5 bases and the J gene end by 6 bases; junction bases not matched to a gene: 4. The germline V gene has CDR1 SNHLY and CDR2 FYNNEI. The CDR3 spans 14 residues. The CDR3 sequence is CASSLAGDAGELFF. The CDR3 DNA reads TGTGCCAGCAGTTTAGCGGGAGATGCCGGGGAGCTGTTTTTT.

The CDR3 here is CASSLGTSGGGTQYF. The DNA for the CDR3 is TGCGCCAGCAGCTTAGGTACTAGCGGAGGCGGGACCCAGTACTTC. This rearrangement joins TRBV5-1 to TRBJ2-5, with 8 bases aligning to TRBD2. Germline assignment: CDR1 SGHRS and CDR2 YFSETQ. The CDR3 loop spans 15 amino acids. V shed 2 bases, J shed 7 bases, and the junction held 10 bases outside the gene matches. The variable domain in full, with the rest retrieved from reference TRBV5-1 and TRBJ2-5, is KAGVTQTPRYLIKTRGQQVTLSCSPISGHRSVSWYQQTPGQGLQFLFEYFSETQRNKGNFPGRFSGRQFSNSRSEMNVSTLELGDSALYLCASSLGTSGGGTQYFGPGTRLLVL.

The V and J genes are TRBV7-9 and TRBJ1-2, with D possibly matching TRBD1 (6 bases). Trimming shortened V by 1 base and J by 5 bases, and 23 bases separated the two germline ends. Germline values: CDR1 SEHNR, CDR2 FQNEAQ (reference sequence). The CDR3 loop spans 18 amino acids. CDR3 region: CASSLEGGGAGFGYGYTF. CDR3 sequence (DNA): TGTGCCAGCAGCTTAGAGGGCGGGGGCGCCGGTTTTGGTTATGGCTACACCTTC.

The gene calls are TRBV2 and TRBJ2-3; perhaps TRBD1 as D (6 bases). The CDR3 consists of 14 residues. Germline assignment: CDR1 SNHLY and CDR2 FYNNEI. V gave up 5 bases and J gave up 2 bases, with 11 bases separating them. The CDR3 sequence is CASSKGQVTDTQYF. CDR3 sequence (DNA): TGTGCCAGCAGTAAGGGACAAGTCACAGATACGCAGTATTTT.

The chain couples TRBV12-3 or TRBV12-4 to TRBJ2-2; TRBD1 aligns across 8 bases. The CDR3 extends over 13 amino acids. After removal of 7 bases from V and 7 bases from J, the junction contained 5 bases not matched to a gene. CDR3 coding DNA: TGTGCCAGCACCAAGACAGGGGACGGGGAGCTGTTTTTT. It specifies CASTKTGDGELFF.

This chain uses TRBV9 with TRBJ2-5, with D possibly matching TRBD2 (5 bases). The V gene lost 0 bases and the J gene lost 5 bases, with 11 bases spanning the gap. Looked up from germline, CDR1 is SGDLS and CDR2 is YYNGEE. CDR3 length equals 14 residues. The CDR3 sequence is CASSVAGGAETQYF. Here the CDR3 DNA reads TGTGCCAGCAGCGTAGCTGGAGGAGCCGAGACCCAGTACTTC.

V gene TRBV19 combines with J gene TRBJ1-4, with D unresolved. V lost 5 bases and J 1 base, leaving 8 bases between the germline ends. Germline CDR1 reads LNHDA; CDR2 reads SQIVND (reference sequence). This CDR3 is 14 amino acids long. In DNA, the CDR3 is TGTGCCAGTAGTTCCTCGGGAACTAATGAAAAACTGTTTTTT. It specifies CASSSSGTNEKLFF. The full variable domain, completed using reference TRBV19 and TRBJ1-4, is DGGITQSPKYLFRKEGQNVTLSCEQNLNHDAMYWYRQDPGQGLRLIYYSQIVNDFQKGDIAEGYSVSREKKESFPLTVTSAQKNPTAFYLCASSSSGTNEKLFFGSGTQLSVL.

The chain links TRBV11-3 to TRBJ2-3; TRBD2 matches at 10 bases. Germline V lookup: CDR1 SGHNT, CDR2 YENEEA. CDR3 length equals 17 residues. Unmatched junction bases numbered 9, after V lost 1 base and J lost 5 bases. The CDR3: CASSLVASGGQGDTQYF. In DNA, the CDR3 is TGTGCCAGCAGCTTAGTGGCTAGCGGGGGCCAGGGAGATACGCAGTATTTT. The full variable domain, rest sourced from reference TRBV11-3 and TRBJ2-3, is EAGVVQSPRYKIIEKKQPVAFWCNPISGHNTLYWYLQNLGQGPELLIRYENEEAVDDSQLPKDRFSAERLKGVDSTLKIQPAELGDSAVYLCASSLVASGGQGDTQYFGPGTRLTVL.

This clone was seen just once. This chain connects TRBV28 to TRBJ2-2, with TRBD1 matching over 10 bases. This CDR3 has 15 residues. Per the germline V gene, CDR1 is MDHEN and CDR2 is SYDVKM. V was pared by 6 bases and J by 4 bases, with 5 bases of the junction left unmatched. In DNA form, the CDR3 reads TGTGCCAGCAGACCCGGGACAGGGGCCACCGGGGAGCTGTTTTTT. The encoded protein is CASRPGTGATGELFF.

CDR3: CASSIWTGANTEAFF. The CDR3, as DNA: TGTGCCAGTAGTATCTGGACAGGGGCAAACACTGAAGCTTTCTTT. The chain links TRBV19 to TRBJ1-1; TRBD1 aligns across 9 bases. CDR1 and CDR2 from the germline V gene are LNHDA and SQIVND (reference sequence). V lost 3 bases and J lost 2; bases outside the gene matches: 4. CDR3 size: 15 residues. Full variable domain (remainder filled in from reference TRBV19 and TRBJ1-1): DGGITQSPKYLFRKEGQNVTLSCEQNLNHDAMYWYRQDPGQGLRLIYYSQIVNDFQKGDIAEGYSVSREKKESFPLTVTSAQKNPTAFYLCASSIWTGANTEAFFGQGTRLTVV.

The rearrangement joins TRBV24-1 to TRBJ2-1; D possibly corresponds to TRBD1 (6 bases). The CDR3 contains 13 residues. V was pared by 6 bases and J by 6 bases, with 11 bases between. CDR1 and CDR2 from the germline V gene are KGHDR and SFDVKD. CDR3 sequence reads: CATSRQGTNEQFF. The CDR3 DNA reads as TGTGCCACCAGTCGCCAGGGGACCAATGAGCAGTTCTTC.

The rearrangement joins TRBV2 to TRBJ2-1, with 11 bases identical to TRBD2. V dropped 3 bases and J dropped 0; count of bases not matched to a gene: 7. Germline V gene data show CDR1 as SNHLY and CDR2 as FYNNEI. The CDR3 loop spans 18 amino acids. This CDR3 reads CASSDWTSGHSSYNEQFF. In DNA, the CDR3 is TGTGCCAGCAGTGACTGGACTAGCGGGCATAGCTCCTACAATGAGCAGTTCTTC.

The chain uses TRBV19 and TRBJ1-5; D might be TRBD1 (5 bases). The CDR3 loop spans 15 amino acids. The germline V gene has CDR1 LNHDA and CDR2 SQIVND (reference sequence). Trimming cost V 7 bases and J 5 bases, with 18 bases left between them. The CDR3, as DNA: TGTGCCAGTACCTCTGGGGTGGGGGGTGATCAGCCCCAGCATTTT. Its protein product is CASTSGVGGDQPQHF.

The chain carries TRBV5-1 and TRBJ2-1; D remains unclear. CDR1 is SGHRS, CDR2 YFSETQ, per germline. Trimming took 4 bases from V and 1 from J, leaving 9 bases between them. The CDR3 extends over 14 amino acids. The CDR3 coding sequence is TGCGCCAGCAGCCCCCCCCCGTCCTACAATGAGCAGTTCTTC. This encodes CASSPPPSYNEQFF.

The genes are TRBV5-1 and TRBJ1-6; 8 positions match TRBD1. This CDR3 has 13 residues. Germline V gene data show CDR1 as SGHRS and CDR2 as YFSETQ. V lost 7 bases to trimming and J lost 8 bases; unmatched junction nucleotides: 5. The CDR3 DNA reads as TGCGCCAGCGGACAGGGAGGTGATTCACCCCTCCACTTT. Protein: CASGQGGDSPLHF.

V usage is TRBV5-1 and J usage is TRBJ2-2, with D perhaps TRBD1 (5 bases). Per germline, CDR1 SGHRS and CDR2 YFSETQ. V lost 0 bases, J lost 1 base, and 10 bases lay in between. The CDR3 has 16 residues. In DNA form, the CDR3 reads TGCGCCAGCAGCTTGGCCGTGCAGGGGAACACCGGGGAGCTGTTTTTT. Translation gives CASSLAVQGNTGELFF.

V gene TRBV10-3 combines with J gene TRBJ2-5; 10 bases line up with TRBD2. This CDR3 region has 15 residues. Germline V gives CDR1 ENHRY, CDR2 SYGVKD. The J segment lost 4 bases and the V segment lost 11 bases, leaving 13 bases of the junction unmatched. As DNA, the CDR3 is TGTGCCGCCACGGGGACTAGCGAGGTTGGAGAGACCCAGTACTTC. Translated: CAATGTSEVGETQYF.

V gene TRBV10-1 combines with J gene TRBJ2-1; D possibly corresponds to TRBD2 (6 bases). CDR3 size: 13 residues. In germline, CDR1 is WNHNN, CDR2 SYGVQD (reference sequence). Between the trimmed V and J ends, which lost 3 bases and 13 bases, there was a span of 16 bases. Here the CDR3 reads CASSDGDSLKQFF. CDR3 nucleotides: TGCGCCAGCAGTGATGGGGACTCGTTGAAACAGTTCTTC.

The chain combines TRBV10-3 with TRBJ2-3, with 9 positions matching TRBD2. V trimming: 6 bases; J trimming: 3 bases; junction bases outside the gene matches: 4. CDR1 is ENHRY, CDR2 SYGVKD, per germline. The CDR3 runs to 14 residues. CDR3 nucleotide sequence: TGTGCCATCAGGGTAGCGGGAGAAACAGATACGCAGTATTTT. Protein sequence: CAIRVAGETDTQYF.

This chain connects TRBV5-1 to TRBJ2-7, with 12 bases identical to TRBD2. Germline V gives CDR1 SGHRS, CDR2 YFSETQ. CDR3 length equals 17 residues. V shed 2 bases and J 2 bases; nucleotides not matched to a gene: 8. The CDR3 DNA is TGCGCCAGCAGCTTTGCTAGCGGGAGGGAAAAGACCTACGAGCAGTACTTC. Encoded protein: CASSFASGREKTYEQYF. Drawing the rest from reference TRBV5-1 and TRBJ2-7, the complete variable domain is KAGVTQTPRYLIKTRGQQVTLSCSPISGHRSVSWYQQTPGQGLQFLFEYFSETQRNKGNFPGRFSGRQFSNSRSEMNVSTLELGDSALYLCASSFASGREKTYEQYFGPGTRLTVT.

This chain connects TRBV6-5 to TRBJ2-3, with TRBD1 as a possible D gene (5 bases). V gave up 7 bases and J gave up 0 bases, with 14 bases separating them. CDR1 and CDR2 from the germline V gene are MNHEY and SVGAGI. The CDR3 runs to 15 residues. CDR3 region: CASTSPGASTDTQYF. CDR3 sequence (DNA): TGTGCCAGCACCTCCCCTGGGGCTAGCACAGATACGCAGTATTTT.

This chain links TRBV30 with TRBJ1-6, with 7 bases matching TRBD1. Germline values: CDR1 GTSNPN, CDR2 SVGIG (reference sequence). The CDR3 contains 13 residues. With 1 base clipped from V and 8 bases from J, the junction kept 2 bases outside the gene matches. The CDR3 reads CAWSADRDSPLHF. The CDR3 DNA sequence: TGTGCCTGGAGTGCAGACAGGGATTCACCCCTCCACTTT. Full variable domain (remainder filled in from reference TRBV30 and TRBJ1-6): SQTIHQWPATLVQPVGSPLSLECTVEGTSNPNLYWYRQAAGRGLQLLFYSVGIGQISSEVPQNLSASRPQDRQFILSSKKLLLSDSGFYLCAWSADRDSPLHFGNGTRLTVT.

This clone has just a few counts. The CDR3: CASSLGAWTANYEQYV. CDR3 DNA sequence: TGTGCCAGCAGCTTGGGAGCTTGGACAGCTAACTACGAGCAGTACGTC. The V and J genes are TRBV5-5 and TRBJ2-7, with TRBD1 as a possible D gene (6 bases). Germline V gives CDR1 SGHKS, CDR2 YYEKEE (reference sequence). V was trimmed by 0 bases and J by 3 bases, leaving 16 bases between them. The CDR3 extends over 16 amino acids.